One T cell receptor (beta chain) is described in this entry. The data belong to a study of blood T cell repertoires in COVID-19. About the study: Nucleic acid was either cDNA or gDNA, and it came from T cells, B-cell-depleted T cells, or PBMCs.

Original methodology: Researchers report that nucleated cell counts were estimated from reference gene primer amplification. Assay: immunoSEQ multiplex PCR; the TCRdb copy retains only in-frame clones and omits some. From that table come the V and J calls and clone size; the DNA was used to work out D and trimming. The table has fewer than 150,000 clones, 70% to 85% seen once. The CDR3 covers 15 residues. Trimming removed 6 bases from V and 6 bases from J; junction bases left unmatched: 14. Looked up from germline, CDR1 is MNHNY and CDR2 is SVGAGI (reference sequence). V and J are TRBV6-6 and TRBJ2-7; TRBD1 matches at 7 bases. Sequenced input: peripheral blood. This TCR derives from a human donor in a cohort sampled during active COVID-19. The CDR3 sequence: CASRHTGQFPTEQYF. CDR3 DNA: TGTGCCAGCAGGCACACGGGACAGTTCCCTACCGAGCAGTACTTC.